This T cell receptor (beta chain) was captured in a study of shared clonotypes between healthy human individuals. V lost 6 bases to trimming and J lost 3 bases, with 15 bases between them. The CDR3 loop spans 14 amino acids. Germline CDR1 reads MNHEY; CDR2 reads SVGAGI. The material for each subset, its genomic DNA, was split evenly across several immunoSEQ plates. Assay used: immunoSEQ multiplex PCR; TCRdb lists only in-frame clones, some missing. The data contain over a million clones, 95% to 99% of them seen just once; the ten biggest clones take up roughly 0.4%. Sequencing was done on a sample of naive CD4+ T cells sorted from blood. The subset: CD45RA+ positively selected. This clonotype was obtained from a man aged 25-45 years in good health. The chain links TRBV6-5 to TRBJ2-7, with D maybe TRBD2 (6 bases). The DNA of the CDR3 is TGTGCCAGCAGCCGGGGGACGGAACTCTACGAGCAGTACTTC. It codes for CASSRGTELYEQYF.